This T cell receptor beta chain derives from a study of blood T cell repertoires in COVID-19. Clones were sequenced by immunoSEQ multiplex PCR, and TCRdb holds only the in-frame ones, with some missing. The sample records 350,000 to 450,000 clones, approximately 89% being singletons. Germline values: CDR1 MNHEY, CDR2 SVGAGI. V shed 6 bases and J shed 2 bases, with 10 bases lying between them. This CDR3 is 14 amino acids long. The TCR comes from a woman between 55 and 75 years old with COVID-19, enrolled during active disease. The source material was peripheral blood. This rearrangement joins TRBV6-5 to TRBJ2-2, with D possibly TRBD2 on 5 matching bases. The CDR3, as DNA: TGTGCCAGCAGGTCGACGGGAAACACCGGGGAGCTGTTTTTT. The encoded protein is CASRSTGNTGELFF.